This T cell receptor beta chain came from a study of blood T cell repertoires in COVID-19. Study overall: Specimens from acute and convalescent COVID-19 originated in the United States, Italy and Spain. Sources were T cells, B-cell-depleted T cells, or PBMCs; the material itself was cDNA or gDNA.

Authors' processing steps: Estimates of nucleated cell counts were drawn from the amplification of reference gene primers. Profiling relied on immunoSEQ multiplex PCR, and the TCRdb table lists in-frame clones only, not all of them. The V and J calls and clone size are taken from that table; D and trimming were inferred from the DNA. The sample records 470,000 or so clones, approximately 90% being singletons. This CDR3 has 16 amino acids. The V segment lost 3 bases and the J segment 5 bases; nucleotides outside the gene matches: 7. Looked up from germline, CDR1 is WNHNN and CDR2 is SYGVQD (reference sequence).

This chain links TRBV10-1 with TRBJ2-1, with TRBD2 identical over 10 bases. The specimen sequenced was peripheral blood. This sequence was found in a woman aged 25 to 39 with acute or convalescent COVID-19. CDR3 DNA sequence: TGCGCCAGCAGTGATCCGGCTAGCGGGGGCCACAATGAGCAGTTCTTC. It yields the protein CASSDPASGGHNEQFF.